Here is one TCR beta chain with its context. The entry originates in a study of control samples from healthy donors and cancer patients. V lost 3 bases and J lost 7, with 6 bases in between. Germline CDR1 is SGHAT and CDR2 is FQNNGV. CDR3 length: 12 residues. Sequencing was performed with immunoSEQ multiplex PCR; in TCRdb, only in-frame clones are kept and a portion is missing. The repertoire holds about 54,000 clones, 95% to 97% seen once, with around 1.9% in the top ten. This chain uses TRBV11-2 with TRBJ1-4; D gene ambiguous. The receptor's source is a woman in her 30s in good health. Sequenced sample: blood. The CDR3 spells CASSFPGEKLFF. The CDR3 DNA is TGTGCCAGCAGCTTTCCGGGTGAAAAACTGTTTTTT.